The 7 T cell receptor beta chains reported below all come from one sample, sequenced in a study of CD8 T cells in ankylosing spondylitis. TCRdb ran MiXCR on the 5' RACE reads and lists one entry per CDR3 protein. The data show about 360,000 distinct CDR3 sequences, 14% to 15% seen once. The sequencing sample was made of blood, either unsorted or a sorted T cell fraction (not recorded which). These receptor sequences come from a male donor with ankylosing spondylitis or in good health (not recorded which).

This chain joins TRBV4-1 and TRBJ2-3; TRBD2 agrees at 16 bases. The CDR3 totals 17 residues. J gave up 4 bases and V 6 bases, and 7 bases lay outside the gene matches. The germline V gene encodes CDR1 MGHRA and CDR2 YSYEKL. The CDR3 protein is CASSRGGLAGGSDTQYF. The CDR3 nucleotides read TGCGCCAGCAGTCGTGGGGGACTAGCGGGAGGGTCAGATACGCAGTATTTT.

The CDR3 here is CASGRENGYTF. As DNA, the CDR3 is TGTGCCAGCGGCAGGGAAAATGGCTACACCTTC. The genes are TRBV6-5 and TRBJ1-2, with TRBD1 as a possible D gene (5 bases). The CDR3 is 11 residues long. CDR1 is MNHEY and CDR2 is SVGAGI in the germline V gene. Trimming stripped 8 bases from V and 6 bases from J, with 10 bases between.

In this sample, this clonotype turned up a few times. The chain employs TRBV3-1 and TRBJ1-6; D ambiguous. In germline, CDR1 is LGHDT, CDR2 YNNKEL (reference sequence). Trimming cost V 4 bases and J 6 bases, with 13 bases left between them. This CDR3 has 15 residues. The CDR3: CASSPRTDRNSPLHF. CDR3 bases: TGTGCCAGCAGCCCCCGGACGGATCGTAATTCACCCCTCCACTTT. Variable domain in full (rest from reference TRBV3-1 and TRBJ1-6): DTAVSQTPKYLVTQMGNDKSIKCEQNLGHDTMYWYKQDSKKFLKIMFSYNNKELIINETVPNRFSPKSPDKAHLNLHINSLELGDSAVYFCASSPRTDRNSPLHFGNGTRLTVT.

This clonotype was counted many times. The V and J genes are TRBV9 and TRBJ1-6; 7 bases align to TRBD1. Germline V gene lookup returns CDR1 SGDLS and CDR2 YYNGEE. V trimming: 1 base; J trimming: 7 bases; junction bases outside the gene matches: 2. This CDR3 contains 14 residues. The CDR3 region has the DNA TGTGCCAGCAGCGTACAAGGGGGCAATTCACCCCTCCACTTT. This translates into CASSVQGGNSPLHF.

The chain joins TRBV19 to TRBJ2-2; D uncertain. V lost 5 bases, J lost 1 base, and 8 bases lay in between. The CDR3 loop spans 14 amino acids. CDR1 is LNHDA and CDR2 is SQIVND in the germline V gene (reference sequence). CDR3 residues: CASSWPRNTGELFF. CDR3 nucleotide sequence: TGTGCCAGTAGTTGGCCTAGGAACACCGGGGAGCTGTTTTTT.

This clonotype was seen repeatedly, ten times or more. This chain uses TRBV5-1 with TRBJ1-2; no clear D. Per the germline V gene, CDR1 is SGHRS and CDR2 is YFSETQ. The CDR3 runs to 13 residues. Trimming pared 4 bases from V and 0 bases from J, leaving 7 bases between. CDR3 loop: CASSLDTNYGYTF. The CDR3 DNA follows: TGCGCCAGCAGCCTAGACACTAACTATGGCTACACCTTC. Looking up the rest from reference TRBV5-1 and TRBJ1-2 gives the full variable domain: KAGVTQTPRYLIKTRGQQVTLSCSPISGHRSVSWYQQTPGQGLQFLFEYFSETQRNKGNFPGRFSGRQFSNSRSEMNVSTLELGDSALYLCASSLDTNYGYTFGSGTRLTVV.

This clonotype was detected many times. V usage is TRBV29-1 and J usage is TRBJ2-3; 10 bases fit TRBD2. CDR3 length: 13 amino acids. The trim removed 3 bases at V and 6 bases at J, leaving 3 bases unmatched. The germline gives CDR1 SQVTM, CDR2 ANQGSEA. CDR3 region: CSVDVAGGDTQYF. In DNA form, the CDR3 reads TGCAGCGTTGACGTAGCGGGGGGTGATACGCAGTATTTT.